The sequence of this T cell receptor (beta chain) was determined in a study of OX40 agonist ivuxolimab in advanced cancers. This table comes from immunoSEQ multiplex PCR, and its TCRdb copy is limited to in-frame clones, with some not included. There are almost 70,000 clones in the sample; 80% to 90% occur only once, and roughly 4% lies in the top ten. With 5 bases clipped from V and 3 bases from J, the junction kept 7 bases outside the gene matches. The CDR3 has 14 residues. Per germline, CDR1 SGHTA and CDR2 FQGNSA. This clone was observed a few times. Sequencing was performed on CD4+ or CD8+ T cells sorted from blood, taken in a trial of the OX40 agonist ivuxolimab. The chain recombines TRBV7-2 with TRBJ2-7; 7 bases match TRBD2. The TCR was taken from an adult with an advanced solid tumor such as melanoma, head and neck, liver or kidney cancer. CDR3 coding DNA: TGTGCCAGCAGCCCCCGGGGCGGGAGCTACGAGCAGTACTTC. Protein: CASSPRGGSYEQYF.